This TCR beta chain comes out of a study of T cells in narcolepsy. Germline loops: CDR1 SGHTS, CDR2 YDEGEE. The germline V and J ends were trimmed by 0 bases and 5 bases, with 11 bases remaining between them. This CDR3 is 14 amino acids long. The assay was immunoSEQ multiplex PCR, and TCRdb's table has in-frame clones only and misses some. Of just over 20,000 clones listed, under 95% are singletons. The TCR was taken from a human donor with narcolepsy. The sequenced sample consisted of CD45RA- memory CD4+ T cells from PBMCs. The rearrangement uses TRBV5-8 and TRBJ1-1, with D hard to call. The CDR3 reads CASSLDGRKTEAFF. The CDR3 nucleotides read TGTGCCAGCAGCTTGGACGGTCGAAAGACTGAAGCTTTCTTT.